A selection of T cell receptor beta chains follows, all from one sample in a study of radiotherapy plus CTLA-4 blockade in lung cancer. Using immunoSEQ multiplex PCR, the repertoire was profiled, and TCRdb retains in-frame clones only, with some absent. The sample holds about 1,500 clones; roughly nine tenths are singletons and the top ten take approximately 9%. Specimen: tumor tissue, collected from a patient treated with radiotherapy plus ipilimumab. The receptors originated from a human donor with non-small cell lung cancer who had a complete response to radiotherapy plus ipilimumab. Both conserved end residues are part of each CDR3. Fields, in order: V gene, D gene, J gene, CDR3 protein, CDR3 DNA. D genes are given only for firm matches.

>TRBV29-1|-|TRBJ2-3
CSVERESTDTQYF
TGCAGCGTTGAGAGGGAGAGCACAGATACGCAGTATTTT
>TRBV30|-|TRBJ1-1
CACLGGGNTEAFF
TGTGCCTGCCTCGGGGGGGGGAACACTGAAGCTTTCTTT
>TRBV19|-|TRBJ2-5
CASSAYRVGETQYF
TGTGCCAGTAGTGCTTACAGGGTGGGCGAGACCCAGTACTTC
>TRBV10-3|-|TRBJ1-4
CAISSGTATNEKLFF
TGTGCCATCAGTAGCGGGACTGCAACTAATGAAAAACTGTTTTTT
>TRBV6-5|TRBD1|TRBJ1-2
CASSRGTAYGYTF
TGTGCCAGCAGCCGGGGGACAGCCTATGGCTACACCTTC
>TRBV30|-|TRBJ1-2
CAWSGYGYTF
TGTGCCTGGAGTGGATATGGCTACACCTTC
>TRBV10-1|-|TRBJ2-3
CASSPDPGGTQYF
TGCGCCAGCAGCCCAGACCCGGGCGGTACGCAGTATTTT
>TRBV18|TRBD1|TRBJ1-5
CASSPDRGNSNQPQHF
TGTGCCAGCTCACCCGACAGGGGGAATAGCAATCAGCCCCAGCATTTT
>TRBV4-3|-|TRBJ1-1
CASSQDRGGGNTEAFF
TGCGCCAGCAGCCAAGATCGAGGGGGAGGGAACACTGAAGCTTTCTTT
>TRBV5-4|-|TRBJ2-2
CASTARGSLGAGELFF
TGTGCCAGCACCGCAAGGGGCTCCTTAGGGGCCGGGGAGCTGTTTTTT